The 20 T cell receptor beta chains given below trace back to one sample, sequenced in a study of cytomegalovirus exposure and HLA in healthy donors. PCR was performed using 60 Vbeta and 13 Jbeta primers. Data came from immunoSEQ multiplex PCR; TCRdb stores just in-frame clones and leaves some out. The sample gives about 170,000 clones, about 76% of which show up once; approximately 5.1% is in the top ten. Sample: PBMCs. The source is a woman between 18 and 29 years old in good health and CMV-seropositive.

This clone was seen a few times. This chain uses TRBV6-5 with TRBJ2-7; D may be TRBD2 (5 bases). The CDR3 sequence is 14 residues long. V lost 6 bases to trimming and J lost 1 base, with 13 bases between them. Germline V gene data show CDR1 as MNHEY and CDR2 as SVGAGI. In nucleotides, the CDR3 is TGTGCCAGCAGGGGTACTAGTCGGTCCTACGAGCAGTACTTC. This sequence encodes CASRGTSRSYEQYF.

The rearrangement uses TRBV10-3 and TRBJ1-2; 8 positions agree with TRBD1. Trimming at V came to 7 bases and at J to 6 bases, leaving 10 bases not matched to a gene. This CDR3 spans 14 amino acids. In germline, CDR1 is ENHRY, CDR2 SYGVKD. The CDR3 nucleotides are TGTGCCATCACCAAGCTTGGACAGGGTGATGGCTACACCTTC. It codes for CAITKLGQGDGYTF.

The J gene is TRBJ1-1, the V gene TRBV4-3; no clear D. Germline V CDR1 and CDR2: LGHNA, YSLEER. The CDR3 covers 15 residues. V lost 0 bases and J lost 1, with 9 bases in between. This CDR3 is CASSQDKSGNTEAFF. CDR3 nucleotide sequence: TGCGCCAGCAGCCAAGATAAGTCAGGGAACACTGAAGCTTTCTTT.

The chain couples TRBV5-1 to TRBJ2-5; 7 nucleotides agree with TRBD2. V was pared by 0 bases and J by 3 bases, with 5 bases of the junction left unmatched. The CDR3 extends over 15 amino acids. Germline V gene sequence: CDR1 SGHRS, CDR2 YFSETQ. CDR3 sequence: CASSLVAGGEETQYF. DNA for the CDR3: TGCGCCAGCAGCTTGGTAGCGGGTGGTGAAGAGACCCAGTACTTC.

A single count supports this clone. Relative to the germline gene, one junction end is altered; a read error may explain this. This rearrangement joins TRBV7-7 to TRBJ1-5; TRBD1 matches 9 bases. Germline V lookup: CDR1 SSHAT, CDR2 FNYEAQ (reference sequence). The CDR3 runs 13 residues. Here the CDR3 reads CASSLDRGQPQHF. The CDR3 bases are TGTGCTAGCAGCTTAGACAGGGGGCAGCCCCAGCATTTT.

This chain uses TRBV14 with TRBJ2-5; TRBD2 agrees at 7 bases. J was trimmed by 2 bases and V by 4 bases; bases with no gene match: 10. Germline lookup yields CDR1 SGHDN and CDR2 FVKESK. The CDR3 has 16 amino acids. The CDR3 DNA follows: TGTGCCAGCAGCCTCCGAACCCCGGGGGGACAAGAGACCCAGTACTTC. Translated, it gives CASSLRTPGGQETQYF.

The chain recombines TRBV4-2 with TRBJ2-7; the match to TRBD2 covers 10 bases. V shed 0 bases and J 4 bases; nucleotides not matched to a gene: 18. This CDR3 comprises 20 residues. Germline lookup yields CDR1 LGHNA and CDR2 YNFKEQ. The CDR3 reads CASSQDSHPWTSGLGYEQYF. CDR3 nucleotide sequence: TGTGCCAGCAGCCAAGATTCTCATCCCTGGACTAGCGGACTCGGGTACGAGCAGTACTTC.

This clone was seen a handful of times. The chain has TRBV12-5 and TRBJ2-5; 8 nucleotides agree with TRBD2. The CDR3 is made up of 14 amino acids. J lost 0 bases, V lost 6 bases, and 3 bases had no gene match. Germline V gene data show CDR1 as LGHNT and CDR2 as FRNRAP. CDR3 in amino acids: CASGRGGHQETQYF. The CDR3 nucleotides read TGTGCTAGTGGGCGCGGGGGGCACCAAGAGACCCAGTACTTC. The whole variable domain, filled in from reference TRBV12-5 and TRBJ2-5, reads DARVTQTPRHKVTEMGQEVTMRCQPILGHNTVFWYRQTMMQGLELLAYFRNRAPLDDSGMPKDRFSAEMPDATLATLKIQPSEPRDSAVYFCASGRGGHQETQYFGPGTRLLVL.

The chain couples TRBV2 to TRBJ2-1, with 10 bases matching TRBD2. The J segment lost 5 bases and the V segment lost 2 bases, leaving 6 bases of the junction unmatched. CDR1 is SNHLY and CDR2 is FYNNEI in the germline V gene. This CDR3 is 16 amino acids long. CDR3 residues: CASSEIAGGRDNEQFF. Written as DNA, the CDR3 is TGTGCCAGCAGTGAAATAGCGGGGGGTAGAGACAATGAGCAGTTCTTC.

This sequence joins TRBV9 and TRBJ1-5; 8 bases line up with TRBD1. This CDR3 has 17 residues. V was pared by 0 bases and J by 0 bases, with 5 bases of the junction left unmatched. Germline V CDR1 and CDR2: SGDLS, YYNGEE. This chain's CDR3 is CASSVAGQGFSNQPQHF. For the CDR3, the DNA is TGTGCCAGCAGCGTAGCTGGACAGGGATTTAGCAATCAGCCCCAGCATTTT.

The rearrangement joins TRBV13 to TRBJ2-5; weak D call: TRBD1 (6 bases). Trimming took 2 bases from V and 1 from J, leaving 14 bases between them. The V gene's germline CDR1 is PRHDT and CDR2 FYEKMQ (reference sequence). This CDR3 region has 16 residues. This CDR3 reads CASSLSKGTLQETQYF. CDR3 sequence (DNA): TGTGCCAGCAGCTTAAGCAAGGGGACACTCCAAGAGACCCAGTACTTC.

V gene TRBV7-2 combines with J gene TRBJ1-1; no firm D call. The CDR3 totals 15 residues. Trimming removed 1 base at V and 0 bases at J, with 9 bases between. In germline, CDR1 is SGHTA, CDR2 FQGNSA. The CDR3 region is CASSLVRHLNTEAFF. The CDR3 coding sequence is TGTGCCAGCAGCTTAGTAAGACACTTGAACACTGAAGCTTTCTTT.

This clone appeared a few times. The chain carries TRBV9 and TRBJ1-2, with TRBD1 identical over 12 bases. The CDR3 spans 15 residues. V lost 4 bases, J lost 4 bases, and 5 bases stayed unmatched. Germline V gene lookup returns CDR1 SGDLS and CDR2 YYNGEE. The DNA of the CDR3 is TGTGCCAGCAGCTCCAGGGACAGGGGGCCCTATGGCTACACCTTC. The encoded protein is CASSSRDRGPYGYTF.

This clone is a singleton in its sample. This chain links TRBV7-9 with TRBJ1-2; 7 nucleotides align to TRBD1. The junction had 7 bases not matched to a gene; V was cut back by 5 bases and J by 4 bases. The CDR3 sequence is 14 residues long. Germline V CDR1 and CDR2: SEHNR, FQNEAQ (reference sequence). CDR3 DNA sequence: TGTGCCAGCAGCCCAGGACAGGTGGTCTATGGCTACACCTTC. It translates to CASSPGQVVYGYTF.

The V gene is TRBV9, the J gene TRBJ2-1, with 7 bases that match TRBD2. Germline loops: CDR1 SGDLS, CDR2 YYNGEE. V was pared by 3 bases and J by 4 bases, with 4 bases of the junction left unmatched. The CDR3 is 14 residues long. CDR3 DNA sequence: TGTGCCAGCAGCGGAGGGACTACATACAATGAGCAGTTCTTC. This sequence encodes CASSGGTTYNEQFF. Full variable domain (missing parts from reference TRBV9 and TRBJ2-1): DSGVTQTPKHLITATGQRVTLRCSPRSGDLSVYWYQQSLDQGLQFLIQYYNGEERAKGNILERFSAQQFPDLHSELNLSSLELGDSALYFCASSGGTTYNEQFFGPGTRLTVL.

The chain employs TRBV4-1 and TRBJ2-2; D perhaps matches TRBD1 (6 bases). The V end was cut by 6 bases, the J end by 4 bases, with 12 bases between. The length of the CDR3 is 14 residues. The germline V gene has CDR1 MGHRA and CDR2 YSYEKL. Here the CDR3 DNA reads TGCGCCAGCAGTTGGACAGTAAGCACCGGGGAGCTGTTTTTT. Amino acids: CASSWTVSTGELFF.

The chain links TRBV15 to TRBJ2-2, with D hard to call. The ends were cut back, 5 bases at V and 3 bases at J, with 13 bases in the middle. Germline CDR1 and CDR2: LNHNV and YYDKDF (reference sequence). The CDR3 runs 15 residues. CDR3 sequence (DNA): TGTGCCACCAGCTCAGATCAGAAAGACACCGGGGAGCTGTTTTTT. This codes for CATSSDQKDTGELFF.

The J gene is TRBJ2-2, the V gene TRBV14; TRBD2 might be the D (6 bases). The CDR3 totals 16 residues. V lost 1 base and J 1 base, leaving 10 bases between the germline ends. Germline V gives CDR1 SGHDN, CDR2 FVKESK. This chain's CDR3 is CASSQVGRGNTGELFF. CDR3 bases: TGTGCCAGCAGCCAAGTAGGGCGGGGGAACACCGGGGAGCTGTTTTTT.

The V and J genes are TRBV9 and TRBJ2-5, with D maybe TRBD1 (6 bases). V lost 0 bases and J 2 bases, leaving 8 bases between the germline ends. The CDR3 runs to 14 residues. Germline lookup yields CDR1 SGDLS and CDR2 YYNGEE. CDR3 amino acids: CASSVGQGQETQYF. The CDR3 coding sequence is TGTGCCAGCAGCGTAGGCCAGGGGCAAGAGACCCAGTACTTC.

The chain is built from TRBV7-8 and TRBJ1-4; D is perhaps TRBD1 (5 bases). Trimming removed 1 base from V and 9 bases from J, with 12 bases in between. Per germline, CDR1 SGHVS and CDR2 FQNEAQ. CDR3 length equals 14 residues. The DNA of the CDR3 is TGTGCCAGCAGCTTAGGGCAGGGTAGGCAAAAACTGTTTTTT. This encodes CASSLGQGRQKLFF.